The clone carrying this T cell receptor beta chain was observed a few times. Antigen specificity is unknown. Isolated RNA was reverse transcribed into cDNA used as the sequencing template. Sequenced by immunoSEQ multiplex PCR; TCRdb stores in-frame clones only, minus some. This table has a few hundred thousand clones, 35% to 40% appearing once. Germline CDR1 and CDR2: LGHNA and YNFKEQ. CDR3 size: 18 residues. V was trimmed by 0 bases and J by 1 base, leaving 15 bases between them. This sample was included in a study of CD8+ T cells in alopecia areata. Indicated treatment: oral pan-JAK inhibitor, 5-10 mg twice daily. Patients with alopecia areata provided lesional scalp punch biopsies as well as peripheral blood. Separation by sorting yielded CD4+ and CD8+ T cells from PBMCs. Overall study findings and caveats: Lesional tissue from the scalp (especially in alopecia totalis/universalis) showed higher clonality than normal scalp. Numerous expanded lesional clones remained in scalp and blood during tofacitinib.

This receptor was obtained from a human donor with alopecia areata. The chain is built from TRBV4-2 and TRBJ2-2; a possible D gene is TRBD1 (5 bases). The material sequenced was CD4+ T cells sorted from blood, taken between weeks 30 and 35, from a patient treated with tofacitinib. In nucleotides, the CDR3 is TGTGCCAGCAGCCAAGATTCCCTTGACAGTCTGAACACCGGGGAGCTGTTTTTT. This encodes CASSQDSLDSLNTGELFF.